Listed below are T cell receptor beta chains from one sample, sequenced in a study of blood T cell repertoires in COVID-19. The data were produced by immunoSEQ multiplex PCR, yet TCRdb's version contains in-frame clones alone and is incomplete. The table shows approximately 58,000 clones, with approximately 75% occurring only once. The sample taken for sequencing was peripheral blood. The receptors were sampled from a man aged 60 to 75 with COVID-19, enrolled during active disease. CDR3s include the opening cysteine and the closing phenylalanine or tryptophan. A D gene is named only where the DNA matches it firmly. Clone size is not always given. Where it is, it says once, few, many or a class for expanded clones.

TRBJ1-2,NA,NA,12,TRBV29-1,CSAVGHVDGYTF,TGCAGCGCCGTTGGACACGTAGATGGCTACACCTTC
TRBJ2-7,NA,NA,14,TRBV7-9,CASSPGAPAYEQYF,TGTGCCAGCAGCCCGGGTGCCCCAGCCTACGAGCAGTACTTC
TRBJ1-2,NA,NA,13,TRBV2,CASTTQINYGYTF,TGTGCCAGCACAACACAGATTAACTATGGCTACACCTTC
TRBJ2-3,NA,TRBD2,14,TRBV9,CASSPLGRTDTQYF,TGTGCCAGCAGCCCACTCGGGAGGACAGATACGCAGTATTTT
TRBJ2-7,few,NA,13,TRBV2,CASSERQGLEQYF,TGTGCCAGCAGTGAACGGCAGGGATTAGAGCAGTACTTC
TRBJ1-5,NA,NA,13,TRBV11-3,CASSAGLAKPQHF,TGTGCCAGCAGCGCGGGGTTAGCTAAGCCCCAGCATTTT
TRBJ1-3,NA,NA,15,TRBV11-3,CASSLVLDSGNTIYF,TGTGCCAGCAGCTTAGTTTTAGACTCTGGAAACACCATATATTTT
TRBJ1-1,NA,NA,12,TRBV2,CASKGDSPGAFF,TGTGCCAGCAAAGGAGACTCTCCCGGGGCTTTCTTT
TRBJ2-3,once,TRBD1,14,TRBV5-1,CASTNQGGTDTQYF,TGCGCCAGCACCAACCAGGGGGGCACAGATACGCAGTATTTT
TRBJ2-3,NA,TRBD2,11,TRBV20-1,CSPGRGDTQYF,TGCAGCCCCGGGAGGGGGGATACGCAGTATTTT
TRBJ2-1,NA,TRBD2,17,TRBV3-1/TRBV3-2,CASRSGTSGGPYNEQFF,TGTGCCAGCAGATCCGGGACTAGCGGGGGGCCCTACAATGAGCAGTTCTTC
TRBJ1-2,NA,NA,16,TRBV3-1/TRBV3-2,CASSQPGTPPDYGYTF,TGTGCCAGCAGCCAACCGGGAACGCCACCCGACTATGGCTACACCTTC
TRBJ2-1,NA,NA,16,TRBV18,CASSPLEGSSYNEQFF,TGTGCCAGCTCACCATTAGAGGGTTCCTCCTACAATGAGCAGTTCTTC
TRBJ1-3,NA,NA,14,TRBV5-1,CASSGQGGGNTIYF,TGCGCCAGCAGTGGGCAGGGAGGTGGAAACACCATATATTTT
TRBJ2-7,once,NA,15,TRBV9,CASSPGLAMVGEQYF,TGTGCCAGCAGCCCGGGACTCGCCATGGTGGGGGAGCAGTACTTC
TRBJ1-6,NA,NA,17,TRBV21-1,CASLPDSPSRYNSPLHF,TGTGCCAGCCTTCCGGACAGCCCAAGCAGGTATAATTCACCCCTCCACTTT
TRBJ2-1,NA,TRBD1,15,TRBV7-9,CASSFIGTGVNEQFF,TGTGCCAGCAGCTTTATAGGGACAGGGGTGAATGAGCAGTTCTTC
TRBJ1-1,NA,NA,13,TRBV4-3,CASSQQENTEAFF,TGCGCCAGCAGCCAGCAGGAGAACACTGAAGCTTTCTTT
TRBJ2-1,NA,NA,11,TRBV7-9,CASSFEDEQFF,TGTGCCAGCAGCTTTGAGGATGAGCAGTTCTTC
TRBJ1-1,NA,NA,14,TRBV3-1/TRBV3-2,CASRRGGMNTEAFF,TGTGCCAGCAGGCGGGGGGGGATGAACACTGAAGCTTTCTTT
TRBJ1-1,NA,NA,17,TRBV7-8,CASSKRTLQSGGTEAFF,TGTGCCAGCAGCAAGCGGACCCTTCAATCGGGGGGCACTGAAGCTTTCTTT
TRBJ1-4,NA,NA,17,TRBV4-3,CASSQDPRAWANEKLFF,TGCGCCAGCAGCCAAGATCCGCGGGCGTGGGCTAATGAAAAACTGTTTTTT
TRBJ1-1,once,NA,14,TRBV19,CASSMEGMNTEAFF,TGTGCCAGTAGTATGGAGGGGATGAACACTGAAGCTTTCTTT
TRBJ2-5,NA,TRBD1,18,TRBV2,CASRAGTGRGGSRETQYF,TGTGCCAGCAGGGCCGGGACAGGGCGCGGGGGATCAAGAGAGACCCAGTACTTC
TRBJ1-2,NA,TRBD1,15,TRBV5-8,CASSFRLTGEDGYTF,TGTGCCAGCAGCTTTCGCCTTACAGGGGAGGATGGCTACACCTTC
TRBJ2-7,NA,NA,13,TRBV27,CASSWDNSYEQYF,TGTGCCAGTTCCTGGGACAACTCCTACGAGCAGTACTTC
TRBJ2-5,NA,TRBD2,14,TRBV7-3,CASSLAGGGETQYF,TGTGCCAGCAGCTTAGCGGGAGGGGGGGAGACCCAGTACTTC
TRBJ2-1,NA,NA,14,TRBV24-1,CATSGSPINNEQFF,TGTGCCACCAGTGGTAGTCCAATTAACAATGAGCAGTTCTTC
TRBJ2-2,NA,TRBD2,19,TRBV2,CASSEGLAGALGYTGELFF,TGTGCCAGCAGTGAGGGACTAGCGGGGGCCCTAGGATACACCGGGGAGCTGTTTTTT
TRBJ1-5,once,TRBD1,15,TRBV18,CASSPRTGGDQPQHF,TGTGCCAGCTCCCCCAGGACAGGGGGGGATCAGCCCCAGCATTTT
TRBJ1-1,NA,NA,14,TRBV18,CASSPGQTNTEAFF,TGTGCCAGCTCACCAGGCCAAACGAACACTGAAGCTTTCTTT
TRBJ2-7,NA,NA,15,TRBV9,CASSGRDKSLYEQYF,TGTGCCAGCAGCGGCCGGGACAAATCCCTCTACGAGCAGTACTTC
TRBJ2-5,NA,TRBD1,11,TRBV6-2/TRBV6-3,CASSFDRAQYF,TGTGCCAGCAGTTTCGACAGGGCCCAGTACTTC
TRBJ2-1,NA,TRBD2,16,TRBV19,CASSPRGTRGYNEQFF,TGTGCCAGTAGTCCTCGCGGGACTAGGGGCTACAATGAGCAGTTCTTC
TRBJ1-2,NA,NA,14,TRBV27,CASSYTQGLRGYTF,TGTGCCAGCAGTTACACACAGGGCCTGAGGGGCTACACCTTC
TRBJ1-2,once,NA,15,TRBV14,CASSPRTWLNYGYTF,TGTGCCAGCAGCCCCCGGACATGGCTTAACTATGGCTACACCTTC
TRBJ2-3,NA,TRBD2,18,TRBV19,CASSTTGTSGGYTDTQYF,TGTGCCAGTAGTACTACCGGTACTAGCGGGGGGTACACAGATACGCAGTATTTT
TRBJ1-1,NA,TRBD1,14,TRBV5-1,CASSMDRVAREAFF,TGCGCCAGCAGCATGGACAGGGTGGCCCGTGAAGCTTTCTTT
TRBJ2-7,NA,TRBD1,14,TRBV10-2,CASRGTVLSYEQYF,TGCGCCAGCAGGGGGACAGTTCTTTCCTACGAGCAGTACTTC
TRBJ2-7,NA,TRBD1,14,TRBV27,CASSQPDRPYEQYF,TGTGCCAGCAGCCAACCGGACAGGCCCTACGAGCAGTACTTC
TRBJ1-4,NA,TRBD1,14,TRBV9,CASSVDRGGEKLFF,TGTGCCAGCAGCGTAGACAGGGGAGGTGAAAAACTGTTTTTT
TRBJ1-4,once,TRBD1,15,TRBV30,CAWRSIGTGGEKLFF,TGTGCCTGGAGGTCCATCGGGACAGGGGGTGAAAAACTGTTTTTT
TRBJ2-7,NA,NA,14,TRBV5-1,CASSLEKPAYEQYF,TGCGCCAGCAGCTTGGAAAAGCCGGCCTACGAGCAGTACTTC
TRBJ1-2,many,TRBD1,14,TRBV30,CAWRPPGQLYGYTF,TGTGCCTGGAGGCCACCGGGACAGCTCTATGGCTACACCTTC
TRBJ1-2,NA,NA,15,TRBV4-2,CASSQDAGSTSGYTF,TGTGCCAGCAGCCAAGATGCAGGATCCACTTCGGGCTACACCTTC
TRBJ2-5,NA,TRBD2,15,TRBV24-1,CATSAAGGPQETQYF,TGTGCCACCAGTGCCGCGGGGGGCCCTCAAGAGACCCAGTACTTC
TRBJ1-4,NA,NA,16,TRBV18,CASSPGGGPSNEKLFF,TGTGCCAGCTCACCGGGCGGGGGACCGAGTAATGAAAAACTGTTTTTT
TRBJ2-7,NA,NA,13,TRBV9,CASSLRGWDEQYF,TGTGCCAGCAGCCTTCGGGGGTGGGACGAGCAGTACTTC
TRBJ1-1,NA,NA,15,TRBV5-1,CASSLGQTLNTEAFF,TGCGCCAGCAGCTTGGGACAGACTCTGAACACTGAAGCTTTCTTT
TRBJ2-2,few,TRBD1,15,TRBV7-6,CASSFGTANTGELFF,TGTGCCAGCAGCTTCGGGACAGCGAACACCGGGGAGCTGTTTTTT
TRBJ1-1,once,TRBD1,19,TRBV3-1/TRBV3-2,CASSQELSGQGAGYTEAFF,TGTGCCAGCAGCCAAGAACTCTCGGGACAGGGGGCGGGGTACACTGAAGCTTTCTTT
TRBJ1-2,NA,NA,13,TRBV7-9,CASSLGAEKGYTF,TGTGCCAGCAGCTTAGGTGCGGAGAAGGGCTACACCTTC
TRBJ2-1,few,NA,13,TRBV5-8,CASSSSYQHEQFF,TGTGCCAGCAGCTCCAGTTACCAACATGAGCAGTTCTTC